These 29 T cell receptor beta chains originate from one sample sequenced in a study of blood T cell repertoires in COVID-19. Profiled with immunoSEQ multiplex PCR; TCRdb holds only in-frame clones, not every one. The sample comprises a few hundred thousand clones, about 82% of which are singletons, and roughly an eighth rests with the top ten. Sequences were obtained from peripheral blood. Receptors were obtained from a man older than 75 with acute or convalescent COVID-19.

This clone was recorded at least ten times. The chain is built from TRBV6-5 and TRBJ2-7, with a weak D call TRBD1 (5 bases). V was clipped by 2 bases and J by 0 bases, with 8 bases between them. Germline loops: CDR1 MNHEY, CDR2 SVGAGI. This CDR3 has 14 amino acids. For the CDR3, the DNA is TGTGCCAGCAGTTACACAGGCATCTCCTACGAGCAGTACTTC. This gives the protein CASSYTGISYEQYF.

V usage is TRBV28 and J usage is TRBJ1-5; the match to TRBD1 covers 7 bases. Trimming at V came to 6 bases and at J to 4 bases, leaving 6 bases not matched to a gene. The CDR3 extends over 14 amino acids. The germline V gene encodes CDR1 MDHEN and CDR2 SYDVKM. DNA of the CDR3: TGTGCCAGCAGCCCACCGGGACAGAATCAGCCCCAGCATTTT. Its translation is CASSPPGQNQPQHF.

The chain has TRBV28 and TRBJ1-2, with 9 bases matching TRBD1. Looked up from germline, CDR1 is MDHEN and CDR2 is SYDVKM. The CDR3 spans 14 residues. Unmatched junction bases numbered 5, after V lost 3 bases and J lost 6 bases. The CDR3 sequence: CASSFWDRENGYTF. CDR3 coding DNA: TGTGCCAGCAGTTTTTGGGACAGGGAGAATGGCTACACCTTC.

This clone appeared a few times. The V and J genes are TRBV24-1 and TRBJ1-4, with 8 bases lining up with TRBD1. CDR1 KGHDR and CDR2 SFDVKD come from the germline V gene. Trimming cost V 6 bases and J 5 bases; bases outside gene matches: 7. The CDR3 has 15 amino acids. The CDR3 sequence is CATSPGGVTNEKLFF. The DNA of the CDR3 is TGTGCCACCAGTCCAGGGGGCGTAACGAATGAAAAACTGTTTTTT.

The genes are TRBV21-1 and TRBJ1-2; whether TRBD1, the table's D call, matches the DNA was not checked. TRBV21-1 is labeled a pseudogene. The CDR3 has 17 amino acids. The CDR3 protein is CASSKKGGQGYFYGYTF. As DNA, the CDR3 is TGTGCCAGCAGCAAAAAGGGAGGACAGGGGTATTTCTATGGCTACACCTTC.

Here the CDR3 DNA reads TGCGCCAGCAGCGTACAGGGGGCAACTAATGAAAAACTGTTTTTT. As protein: CASSVQGATNEKLFF. The chain carries TRBV5-1 and TRBJ1-4, with 8 bases matching TRBD1. The CDR3 is made up of 15 amino acids. Germline V CDR1 and CDR2: SGHRS, YFSETQ. The junction had 2 bases not matched to a gene; V was cut back by 4 bases and J by 0 bases.

The rearrangement uses TRBV5-1 and TRBJ1-1, with D unclear. This CDR3 comprises 16 residues. The germline CDR1 and CDR2 sequences are SGHRS and YFSETQ. V shed 3 bases and J shed 1 base, with 16 bases lying between them. This chain's CDR3 is CASSSPPPTANTEAFF. The CDR3 coding sequence is TGCGCCAGCAGCTCCCCACCACCAACTGCGAACACTGAAGCTTTCTTT.

On this clone itself: This sample includes further DNA sequences coding for the same CDR3. This sequence joins TRBV28 and TRBJ1-5; the match to TRBD1 covers 10 bases. After removal of 4 bases from V and 5 bases from J, the junction contained 2 bases not matched to a gene. Germline V gene sequence: CDR1 MDHEN, CDR2 SYDVKM. The CDR3 runs 14 residues. This CDR3 is CASSSGQGDQPQHF. The DNA for the CDR3 is TGTGCCAGCAGTTCCGGACAGGGGGATCAGCCCCAGCATTTT.

This chain connects TRBV15 to TRBJ1-5; tentatively, D is TRBD1 (5 bases). Trimming cost V 8 bases and J 3 bases, with 17 bases left between them. Per germline, CDR1 LNHNV and CDR2 YYDKDF (reference sequence). The CDR3 covers 15 residues. CDR3 amino acids: CATALGQGNNQPQHF. For the CDR3, the DNA is TGTGCCACCGCCCTAGGGCAGGGAAACAATCAGCCCCAGCATTTT.

This rearrangement joins TRBV19 to TRBJ2-5; the match to TRBD1 covers 7 bases. V lost 8 bases to trimming and J lost 5 bases; unmatched junction nucleotides: 2. Per germline, CDR1 LNHDA and CDR2 SQIVND (reference sequence). CDR3 size: 11 residues. The DNA for the CDR3 is TGTGCCAGTTCGACAGGGGAGACCCAGTACTTC. As protein: CASSTGETQYF. The whole variable domain, filled in from reference TRBV19 and TRBJ2-5, reads DGGITQSPKYLFRKEGQNVTLSCEQNLNHDAMYWYRQDPGQGLRLIYYSQIVNDFQKGDIAEGYSVSREKKESFPLTVTSAQKNPTAFYLCASSTGETQYFGPGTRLLVL.

The gene calls are TRBV2 and TRBJ2-2; D may be TRBD2 (6 bases). The V end was cut by 3 bases, the J end by 6 bases, with 8 bases between. Germline V lookup: CDR1 SNHLY, CDR2 FYNNEI. The CDR3 is 13 residues long. The CDR3 DNA reads as TGTGCCAGCAGTGATAGACTAGCCGGGGAGCTGTTTTTT. Translated: CASSDRLAGELFF.

The V and J genes are TRBV7-2 and TRBJ1-5; tentatively, D is TRBD1 (6 bases). The CDR3 totals 15 residues. V was pared by 5 bases and J by 2 bases, with 13 bases between. The germline CDR1 and CDR2 sequences are SGHTA and FQGNSA. The CDR3 sequence: CASSAGVGGNQPQHF. The CDR3 DNA sequence: TGTGCCAGCAGCGCAGGGGTCGGGGGCAATCAGCCCCAGCATTTT.

The genes are TRBV6-6 and TRBJ1-1, with D possibly matching TRBD1 (6 bases). The ends were cut back, 7 bases at V and 1 base at J, with 10 bases in the middle. The CDR3 runs to 13 residues. Germline CDR1 and CDR2: MNHNY and SVGAGI (reference sequence). Here the CDR3 DNA reads TGTGCCAGCACCCGGGGGGCGAACACTGAAGCTTTCTTT. This translates into CASTRGANTEAFF.

V is TRBV6-5 and J is TRBJ1-1, with D hard to call. Germline assignment: CDR1 MNHEY and CDR2 SVGAGI. This CDR3 has 14 amino acids. Trimming took 7 bases from V and 6 from J, leaving 18 bases between them. The CDR3 loop is CASTREGGMAEAFF. The CDR3 DNA reads as TGTGCCAGCACTAGGGAGGGAGGGATGGCTGAAGCTTTCTTT.

V and J are TRBV18 and TRBJ1-3; 9 nucleotides align to TRBD1. The V gene end was trimmed by 4 bases and the J gene end by 8 bases; junction bases not matched to a gene: 12. Germline V gene sequence: CDR1 KGHSH, CDR2 LQKENI. This CDR3 is built from 16 residues. CDR3 nucleotides: TGTGCCAGCTCACAATCAACAGGGGGCGCCTCCCACACCATATATTTT. Amino acid sequence: CASSQSTGGASHTIYF.

V gene TRBV5-1 combines with J gene TRBJ2-1; the match to TRBD1 covers 9 bases. Unmatched junction bases numbered 10, after V lost 6 bases and J lost 9 bases. Germline V gene lookup returns CDR1 SGHRS and CDR2 YFSETQ. The CDR3 loop spans 14 amino acids. As DNA, the CDR3 is TGCGCCAGCAATGGCCCCGGGACAGGGAGTGAGCAGTTCTTC. Its translation: CASNGPGTGSEQFF.

The chain combines TRBV18 with TRBJ1-2; D may be TRBD1 (6 bases). This CDR3 comprises 14 residues. Trimming pared 6 bases from V and 2 bases from J, leaving 13 bases between. Germline CDR1 is KGHSH and CDR2 is LQKENI. The CDR3 region has the DNA TGTGCCAGCTCGCAGGGGACCGAGAACTATGGCTACACCTTC. Translated: CASSQGTENYGYTF.

The V and J genes are TRBV7-8 and TRBJ1-1, with D maybe TRBD1 (6 bases). Germline V gene lookup returns CDR1 SGHVS and CDR2 FQNEAQ. This CDR3 has 17 amino acids. Trimming shortened V by 1 base and J by 0 bases, and 15 bases separated the two germline ends. CDR3 sequence (DNA): TGTGCCAGCAGCTTAGGCGCCCTCGGGACACTGAACACTGAAGCTTTCTTT. Translating gives CASSLGALGTLNTEAFF.

The chain carries TRBV9 and TRBJ1-1, with 9 bases that match TRBD1. Trimming at V came to 3 bases and at J to 5 bases, leaving 8 bases not matched to a gene. Germline CDR1 SGDLS, CDR2 YYNGEE. The length of the CDR3 is 15 residues. CDR3 residues: CASSATQGAGTEAFF. The CDR3 bases are TGTGCCAGCAGCGCGACACAGGGGGCGGGAACTGAAGCTTTCTTT.

The chain has TRBV19 and TRBJ1-3; D is perhaps TRBD1 (6 bases). CDR3 length: 14 amino acids. V gave up 6 bases and J gave up 1 base, with 10 bases separating them. Germline loops: CDR1 LNHDA, CDR2 SQIVND (reference sequence). This chain's CDR3 is CASRKQGSGNTIYF. For the CDR3, the DNA is TGTGCCAGTAGGAAACAGGGTTCTGGAAACACCATATATTTT.

V gene TRBV10-3 combines with J gene TRBJ2-7; 11 bases are shared with TRBD2. V shed 4 bases and J 7 bases; nucleotides not matched to a gene: 6. CDR3 length: 14 amino acids. Germline V gives CDR1 ENHRY, CDR2 SYGVKD. CDR3 in DNA: TGTGCCATCAGTGGTAGCGGGGGGGGTCGAGAGCAGTACTTC. Protein sequence: CAISGSGGGREQYF.

The J gene is TRBJ2-2, the V gene TRBV19; D may be TRBD1 (6 bases). Germline V gene lookup returns CDR1 LNHDA and CDR2 SQIVND (reference sequence). V shed 8 bases and J shed 4 bases, with 14 bases lying between them. The CDR3 is made up of 14 amino acids. The CDR3 nucleotides read TGTGCCAGTCGACAGGATCATTCCACCGGGGAGCTGTTTTTT. It is translated as CASRQDHSTGELFF.

This clone was picked up one time. V gene TRBV11-3 combines with J gene TRBJ2-7; 14 nucleotides match TRBD2. The CDR3 has 15 amino acids. J lost 6 bases, V lost 5 bases, and 6 bases had no gene match. CDR1 is SGHNT, CDR2 YENEEA, per germline. CDR3 residues: CASSPGTSGSSEQYF. The CDR3, as DNA: TGTGCCAGCAGCCCTGGGACTAGCGGGAGCTCCGAGCAGTACTTC.

This chain links TRBV7-2 with TRBJ2-3, with 8 bases fitting TRBD2. Germline V CDR1 and CDR2: SGHTA, FQGNSA. CDR3 size: 14 residues. Trimming removed 5 bases from V and 1 base from J; junction bases left unmatched: 2. DNA of the CDR3: TGTGCCAGCAGCCCGACTAGCGGCACAGATACGCAGTATTTT. This gives the protein CASSPTSGTDTQYF.

This clone was seen only a few times. V is TRBV20-1 and J is TRBJ1-1; no firm D call. This CDR3 spans 12 amino acids. Germline V lookup: CDR1 DFQATT, CDR2 SNEGSKA (reference sequence). V was clipped by 6 bases and J by 6 bases, with 14 bases between them. The CDR3 reads CSASRELAEAFF. The CDR3 bases are TGCAGTGCCAGTCGGGAGTTGGCTGAAGCTTTCTTT.

The V gene is TRBV27, the J gene TRBJ1-2; D ambiguous. CDR1 MNHEY and CDR2 SMNVEV come from the germline V gene (reference sequence). The CDR3 extends over 13 amino acids. The germline V and J ends were trimmed by 2 bases and 2 bases, with 6 bases remaining between them. CDR3 sequence (DNA): TGTGCCAGCAGTTTAGGCACCAACTATGGCTACACCTTC. Its protein product is CASSLGTNYGYTF.

This chain links TRBV7-8 with TRBJ1-2, with a weak D call TRBD1 (5 bases). Trimming left V 1 base short and J 1 base short, with 7 bases between. The CDR3 loop spans 14 amino acids. Germline V CDR1 and CDR2: SGHVS, FQNEAQ. Here the CDR3 reads CASSLGDSNYGYTF. CDR3 coding DNA: TGTGCCAGCAGCTTAGGAGACAGTAACTATGGCTACACCTTC.

The chain couples TRBV5-1 to TRBJ1-1; no definite D call. Germline CDR1 and CDR2: SGHRS and YFSETQ. The CDR3 runs to 14 residues. With 2 bases removed from V and 0 bases from J, the gap between germline ends came to 8 bases. In DNA, the CDR3 is TGCGCCAGCAGCTTCGGGAACCTGAACACTGAAGCTTTCTTT. Protein product: CASSFGNLNTEAFF. Full variable domain (missing parts from reference TRBV5-1 and TRBJ1-1): KAGVTQTPRYLIKTRGQQVTLSCSPISGHRSVSWYQQTPGQGLQFLFEYFSETQRNKGNFPGRFSGRQFSNSRSEMNVSTLELGDSALYLCASSFGNLNTEAFFGQGTRLTVV.

This clone was detected only once. J is TRBJ2-7 and V is TRBV11-2; TRBD2 matches at 11 bases. This CDR3 contains 14 residues. V lost 6 bases, J lost 2 bases, and 3 bases stayed unmatched. Germline values: CDR1 SGHAT, CDR2 FQNNGV. The CDR3 region has the DNA TGTGCCAGCAGTGCTAGCGGGGGGACCTACGAGCAGTACTTC. This codes for CASSASGGTYEQYF.